The 23 T cell receptor beta chains below all came from one sample that was sequenced in a study of T cell repertoires in cytomegalovirus infection. MiXCR was run by TCRdb on the reads, yielding one entry per CDR3 protein. The data hold 570,000 or so distinct CDR3 sequences, with 40% observed a single time. The antigens these receptors bind are not known. This specimen consisted of cultured PBMCs, obtained from culture after CMV antigen stimulation. The receptors shown here come from a human donor in good health (CMV status not recorded). Some clones in this sample may be carry-over from other donors' samples.

The CDR3 loop is CASSLGQTITDTQYF. CDR3 nucleotides: TGTGCCAGCAGCCTGGGACAGACCATCACAGATACGCAGTATTTT. V usage is TRBV7-6 and J usage is TRBJ2-3, with 7 nucleotides matching TRBD1. V shed 5 bases, J shed 2 bases, and the junction held 7 bases outside the gene matches. Per the germline V gene, CDR1 is SGHVS and CDR2 is FNYEAQ. The CDR3 runs to 15 residues. The variable domain in full, completed from reference TRBV7-6 and TRBJ2-3, reads GAGVSQSPRYKVTKRGQDVALRCDPISGHVSLYWYRQALGQGPEFLTYFNYEAQQDKSGLPNDRFSAERPEGSISTLTIQRTEQRDSAMYRCASSLGQTITDTQYFGPGTRLTVL.

The rearrangement links TRBV7-2 to TRBJ2-1; 7 bases match TRBD2. Trimming at V came to 5 bases and at J to 0 bases, leaving 4 bases not matched to a gene. From germline, CDR1 is SGHTA and CDR2 FQGNSA. CDR3 length equals 15 residues. DNA for the CDR3: TGTGCCAGCAGCGCGGGGGACCCCTCCTACAATGAGCAGTTCTTC. Its translation is CASSAGDPSYNEQFF.

This clonotype was seen a few times. The gene calls are TRBV19 and TRBJ1-5; no clear D gene. CDR3 length: 12 amino acids. V lost 3 bases and J 4 bases, leaving 4 bases between the germline ends. Germline CDR1 is LNHDA and CDR2 is SQIVND (reference sequence). DNA of the CDR3: TGTGCCAGTAGTATGATTAATCAGCCCCAGCATTTT. Protein: CASSMINQPQHF. The full variable domain, rest sourced from reference TRBV19 and TRBJ1-5, is DGGITQSPKYLFRKEGQNVTLSCEQNLNHDAMYWYRQDPGQGLRLIYYSQIVNDFQKGDIAEGYSVSREKKESFPLTVTSAQKNPTAFYLCASSMINQPQHFGDGTRLSIL.

V and J are TRBV28 and TRBJ1-2; unclear D gene. This CDR3 is 11 amino acids long. The germline V gene has CDR1 MDHEN and CDR2 SYDVKM. The V end lost 6 bases, the J end lost 8 bases, and 10 bases lay between the germline ends. CDR3 DNA sequence: TGTGCCAGCAGCACAAGGCGGGGCTACACCTTC. It specifies CASSTRRGYTF.

The rearrangement uses TRBV6-5 and TRBJ2-7, with 9 positions matching TRBD2. The CDR3 extends over 15 amino acids. The germline CDR1 and CDR2 sequences are MNHEY and SVGAGI. With V trimmed by 5 bases and J by 2 bases, 7 bases remained unmatched. The CDR3 DNA follows: TGTGCCAGCAGTCGGAGCGGGAGGACGGCCTACGAGCAGTACTTC. Protein: CASSRSGRTAYEQYF.

The gene calls are TRBV6-5 and TRBJ1-5, with D unclear. Trimming shortened V by 4 bases and J by 3 bases, and 7 bases separated the two germline ends. This CDR3 is built from 13 residues. Germline CDR1 is MNHEY and CDR2 is SVGAGI. Here the CDR3 reads CASSWDINQPQHF. CDR3 bases: TGTGCCAGCAGTTGGGATATCAATCAGCCCCAGCATTTT.

This clonotype appeared a few times. The chain carries TRBV7-2 and TRBJ1-2, with D hard to call. The CDR3 extends over 14 amino acids. Per the germline V gene, CDR1 is SGHTA and CDR2 is FQGNSA. V was pared by 5 bases and J by 4 bases, with 14 bases between. The CDR3 reads CASSVNGVGYGYTF. DNA for the CDR3: TGTGCCAGCAGCGTGAATGGGGTTGGCTATGGCTACACCTTC.

This clonotype was detected only once. The chain uses TRBV7-8 and TRBJ2-2; 7 bases map to TRBD1. The CDR3 loop spans 15 amino acids. CDR1 and CDR2 (germline): SGHVS, FQNEAQ. J gave up 3 bases and V 3 bases, and 4 bases lay outside the gene matches. The DNA for the CDR3 is TGTGCCAGCAGCTTGAACAGGGGTCACACCGGGGAGCTGTTTTTT. Translation gives CASSLNRGHTGELFF.

The J gene is TRBJ2-3, the V gene TRBV12-3 or TRBV12-4; D ambiguous. V was cut by 1 base and J by 8 bases, with 7 bases left in between. The CDR3 covers 12 residues. For the CDR3, the DNA is TGTGCCAGCAGTTTAGGCCTGGTTACGCAGTATTTT. Protein product: CASSLGLVTQYF.

The chain combines TRBV7-9 with TRBJ1-1; TRBD1 agrees at 8 bases. The V and J ends lost 2 bases and 4 bases, in that order; junction bases with no gene match: 24. The V gene's germline CDR1 is SEHNR and CDR2 FQNEAQ (reference sequence). There are 21 residues in the CDR3. The CDR3 spells CASSLLEPGQEIEWLSTEAFF. CDR3 bases: TGTGCCAGCAGCTTATTGGAACCGGGACAGGAGATAGAGTGGCTGAGCACTGAAGCTTTCTTT.

This clonotype turned up a few times. This chain links TRBV19 with TRBJ1-2; D remains ambiguous. V lost 4 bases and J 4 bases, leaving 7 bases between the germline ends. CDR1 and CDR2 from the germline V gene are LNHDA and SQIVND (reference sequence). The CDR3 extends over 12 amino acids. The CDR3 DNA follows: TGTGCCAGTAGTACTATGGGCTATGGCTACACCTTC. This translates into CASSTMGYGYTF.

As for this clonotype: Just one base apart from a much larger clone, this may be a read error. The chain joins TRBV7-2 to TRBJ1-2; D may be TRBD1 (6 bases). The CDR3 runs 14 residues. Germline-derived CDR1 and CDR2 are SGHTA and FQGNSA. The ends were cut back, 1 base at V and 9 bases at J, with 15 bases in the middle. CDR3 nucleotide sequence: TGTGCCAGCAGCTTAGGCCCCAACAGGGACAGCTACACCTTC. This encodes CASSLGPNRDSYTF.

This clonotype was picked up one time. The chain employs TRBV2 and TRBJ2-2, with no clear D. Per the germline V gene, CDR1 is SNHLY and CDR2 is FYNNEI. The CDR3 covers 15 residues. The V gene lost 2 bases and the J gene lost 3 bases, with 10 bases spanning the gap. The CDR3 here is CASSELTYDTGELFF. CDR3 sequence (DNA): TGTGCCAGCAGTGAACTAACCTACGACACCGGGGAGCTGTTTTTT.

This clonotype was picked up a small number of times. The chain links TRBV7-9 to TRBJ2-2; 11 bases line up with TRBD1. The CDR3 length is 16 residues. After removal of 3 bases from V and 6 bases from J, the junction contained 6 bases not matched to a gene. Germline V gene sequence: CDR1 SEHNR, CDR2 FQNEAQ (reference sequence). The CDR3 is CASSFWTGGTAGELFF. Written as DNA, the CDR3 is TGTGCCAGCAGCTTCTGGACAGGGGGCACGGCCGGGGAGCTGTTTTTT.

This clonotype was detected a few times. The chain recombines TRBV19 with TRBJ2-7, with D possibly being TRBD1 (7 bases). The CDR3 loop spans 22 amino acids. CDR1 LNHDA and CDR2 SQIVND come from the germline V gene (reference sequence). Between the trimmed V and J ends, which lost 3 bases and 2 bases, there was a span of 35 bases. Written as DNA, the CDR3 is TGTGCCAGTAGTATTTTGGTTGTGGGGGGAACAGGGGCCCGCGGGAAGCCCTACGAGCAGTACTTC. This translates into CASSILVVGGTGARGKPYEQYF. The full variable domain, its missing parts supplied by reference TRBV19 and TRBJ2-7, is DGGITQSPKYLFRKEGQNVTLSCEQNLNHDAMYWYRQDPGQGLRLIYYSQIVNDFQKGDIAEGYSVSREKKESFPLTVTSAQKNPTAFYLCASSILVVGGTGARGKPYEQYFGPGTRLTVT.

DNA of the CDR3: TGTGCCAGCACCCGACTAGCGGGAGGTACTGGGGCCAACGTCCTGACTTTC. Amino acid sequence: CASTRLAGGTGANVLTF. This rearrangement joins TRBV6-1 to TRBJ2-6, with 13 bases that match TRBD2. Losses at the gene ends were 7 bases for V and 2 bases for J; bases not matched to a gene: 5. The CDR3 runs to 17 residues. Per the germline V gene, CDR1 is MNHNS and CDR2 is SASEGT.

This clonotype was recorded a few times. The CDR3 sequence is CASSDGRWGNEKLFF. CDR3 nucleotide sequence: TGTGCCAGCAGCGACGGCCGGTGGGGGAATGAAAAACTGTTTTTT. The chain links TRBV7-2 to TRBJ1-4, with a possible D match to TRBD1 (5 bases). In germline, CDR1 is SGHTA, CDR2 FQGNSA. The V and J ends lost 5 bases and 5 bases respectively, with 15 bases between them. The CDR3 is made up of 15 amino acids.

This clonotype was counted a few times. J is TRBJ2-3 and V is TRBV7-2; 8 bases are shared with TRBD2. J was trimmed by 3 bases and V by 1 base; bases with no gene match: 6. The CDR3 totals 16 residues. CDR1 is SGHTA, CDR2 FQGNSA, per germline. The CDR3 sequence is CASSLVSTGGTDTQYF. In DNA, the CDR3 is TGTGCCAGCAGCTTAGTGTCAACGGGAGGGACAGATACGCAGTATTTT. Filled out from reference TRBV7-2 and TRBJ2-3, the complete variable domain reads GAGVSQSPSNKVTEKGKDVELRCDPISGHTALYWYRQSLGQGLEFLIYFQGNSAPDKSGLPSDRFSAERTGGSVSTLTIQRTQQEDSAVYLCASSLVSTGGTDTQYFGPGTRLTVL.

CDR3 in amino acids: CASSPERLNQPQHF. The CDR3 coding sequence is TGTGCCAGCAGCCCCGAGCGGTTAAATCAGCCCCAGCATTTT. The rearrangement uses TRBV12-3 or TRBV12-4 and TRBJ1-5; D remains ambiguous. V was clipped by 6 bases and J by 4 bases, with 13 bases between them. CDR3 length: 14 residues.

V gene TRBV2 combines with J gene TRBJ2-5; D uncertain. CDR1 and CDR2 (germline): SNHLY, FYNNEI. Deletions cut 8 bases from V and 0 bases from J, with 4 bases between. The CDR3 is 11 amino acids. The CDR3 DNA reads TGTGCCAGCGGGAACCAAGAGACCCAGTACTTC. Amino acid sequence: CASGNQETQYF. The full variable domain, in which reference TRBV2 and TRBJ2-5 provide the parts outside the CDR3, is EPEVTQTPSHQVTQMGQEVILRCVPISNHLYFYWYRQILGQKVEFLVSFYNNEISEKSEIFDDQFSVERPDGSNFTLKIRSTKLEDSAMYFCASGNQETQYFGPGTRLLVL.

The chain links TRBV14 to TRBJ2-7; a weak D match, TRBD2 (5 bases). Germline CDR1 is SGHDN and CDR2 is FVKESK. V was pared by 0 bases and J by 2 bases, with 11 bases between. The CDR3 runs 15 residues. The CDR3, as DNA: TGTGCCAGCAGCCAAGATTGGAGGTCCACCTACGAGCAGTACTTC. Residues: CASSQDWRSTYEQYF.

This clonotype was found a few times. The chain employs TRBV12-3 or TRBV12-4 and TRBJ1-2, with TRBD1 as a possible D gene (6 bases). The CDR3 covers 13 residues. Trimming pared 6 bases from V and 3 bases from J, leaving 11 bases between. The CDR3 sequence: CASRRQDYYGYTF. In DNA form, the CDR3 reads TGTGCCAGCAGGCGACAGGACTACTATGGCTACACCTTC.

This clonotype was found many times. The rearrangement links TRBV7-9 to TRBJ2-1; D perhaps matches TRBD2 (6 bases). The CDR3 is 16 residues long. From germline, CDR1 is SEHNR and CDR2 FQNEAQ (reference sequence). V gave up 2 bases and J gave up 0 bases, with 11 bases separating them. The CDR3 sequence is CASSLSLASSYNEQFF. DNA of the CDR3: TGTGCCAGCAGCTTATCCCTAGCGAGCTCCTACAATGAGCAGTTCTTC.